This TCR beta chain was retrieved from a study of blood T cell repertoires in COVID-19. Germline loops: CDR1 MNHNY, CDR2 SVGAGI (reference sequence). The CDR3 runs 15 residues. Trimming cost V 3 bases and J 13 bases; bases outside gene matches: 11. The table came from immunoSEQ multiplex PCR; TCRdb's copy has only in-frame clones and leaves some out. The profile shows over 70,000 clones, 70% to 90% of them singletons. Sequencing was done on a sample of peripheral blood. This chain uses TRBV6-6 with TRBJ1-6, with 8 nucleotides matching TRBD1. The receptor comes from a man between 60 and 70 years old with COVID-19, enrolled during active disease. CDR3 nucleotides: TGTGCCAGCAGTTATCTGACAGGGGCGAGGTCTCCCCTCCACTTT. Its translation: CASSYLTGARSPLHF.